This T cell receptor (beta chain) is drawn from a study of blood T cell repertoires in COVID-19. The overall study: Samples taken during acute and convalescent COVID-19 were collected in the United States, Italy and Spain. PBMCs, B-cell-depleted T cells, or T cells were the source of the cDNA or gDNA that made up the material.

The CDR3 totals 14 residues. Germline V gene lookup returns CDR1 SEHNR and CDR2 FQNEAQ (reference sequence). The trim removed 5 bases at V and 7 bases at J, leaving 7 bases unmatched. Per the original data handling: Estimates of nucleated cell counts were drawn from the amplification of reference gene primers. Data came from immunoSEQ multiplex PCR; TCRdb stores just in-frame clones and leaves some out. That table is the source of V, J and clone size, and D and trimming were worked out from the DNA. The table includes around 310,000 clones, 90% detected once. The rearrangement joins TRBV7-9 to TRBJ1-2; TRBD1 agrees at 10 bases. The clonotype originates from a middle-aged woman with COVID-19, enrolled during active disease. Material: peripheral blood. CDR3: CASSRGTGDSGYTF. The CDR3 bases are TGTGCCAGCAGCCGGGGGACAGGGGATTCTGGCTACACCTTC.